These 12 T cell receptor beta chains share one sample of origin, sequenced in a study of CD8 T cells in Susac syndrome. RNA, at about 0.5 to 1 ug, was reverse transcribed with random hexamers. Via MiXCR, TCRdb re-called the immunoSEQ multiplex PCR reads, giving one row per CDR3 protein. The sample records roughly 180,000 distinct CDR3 sequences, approximately 93% being singletons. What was sequenced was CD4+ T cells from PBMCs. The receptors originated from a human donor with multiple sclerosis.

The gene calls are TRBV27 and TRBJ2-2; D call uncertain. V was trimmed by 2 bases and J by 7 bases, leaving 11 bases between them. CDR1 and CDR2 (germline): MNHEY, SMNVEV (reference sequence). CDR3 length equals 14 residues. CDR3 in DNA: TGTGCCAGCAGTTTAAAGGGTACCGGCGGGGAGCTGTTTTTT. Translated, it gives CASSLKGTGGELFF.

V and J are TRBV6-1 and TRBJ2-1; the match to TRBD2 covers 10 bases. Losses at the gene ends were 6 bases for V and 8 bases for J; bases not matched to a gene: 7. This CDR3 region has 14 residues. Germline-derived CDR1 and CDR2 are MNHNS and SASEGT. The CDR3 nucleotides are TGTGCCAGCAGGGCAGGACTAGCGGTCGATGAGCAGTTCTTC. Residues: CASRAGLAVDEQFF.

This clonotype was recorded only once. In DNA, the CDR3 is TGTGCCACCAGTGGCTACCGGGACAGGGGTACAGATACGCAGTATTTT. This codes for CATSGYRDRGTDTQYF. The V gene is TRBV24-1, the J gene TRBJ2-3; 10 nucleotides line up with TRBD1. This CDR3 spans 16 amino acids. The junction had 7 bases not matched to a gene; V was cut back by 5 bases and J by 3 bases. Germline loops: CDR1 KGHDR, CDR2 SFDVKD.

The CDR3 here is CASSSGGPFTGELFF. For the CDR3, the DNA is TGTGCCAGCAGCAGCGGGGGGCCCTTCACCGGGGAGCTGTTTTTT. This chain links TRBV3-1 with TRBJ2-2; 9 nucleotides match TRBD2. CDR1 is LGHDT, CDR2 YNNKEL, per germline (reference sequence). Trimming at V came to 5 bases and at J to 4 bases, leaving 5 bases not matched to a gene. The CDR3 runs to 15 residues.

The chain joins TRBV28 to TRBJ2-5; D is undetermined. Trimming left V 4 bases short and J 0 bases short, with 6 bases between. CDR1 is MDHEN and CDR2 is SYDVKM in the germline V gene. This CDR3 is built from 13 residues. The CDR3 DNA sequence: TGTGCCAGCAGTTCGCCGGACCAAGAGACCCAGTACTTC. Translating gives CASSSPDQETQYF. Variable domain in full (rest from reference TRBV28 and TRBJ2-5): DVKVTQSSRYLVKRTGEKVFLECVQDMDHENMFWYRQDPGLGLRLIYFSYDVKMKEKGDIPEGYSVSREKKERFSLILESASTNQTSMYLCASSSPDQETQYFGPGTRLLVL.

The chain uses TRBV20-1 and TRBJ2-1; maybe TRBD2 (5 bases). Trimming cost V 3 bases and J 0 bases, with 9 bases left between them. The germline V gene has CDR1 DFQATT and CDR2 SNEGSKA (reference sequence). This CDR3 is built from 14 residues. CDR3 residues: CSARGTSSYNEQFF. The CDR3 DNA reads as TGCAGTGCTAGGGGCACTAGCTCCTACAATGAGCAGTTCTTC.

The gene calls are TRBV12-3 or TRBV12-4 and TRBJ1-2, with D possibly TRBD1 on 5 matching bases. This CDR3 has 13 residues. V shed 6 bases and J shed 8 bases, with 16 bases lying between them. CDR3 DNA: TGTGCCAGCAGCCTACAAGCAGGGAGCGGCTACACCTTC. It encodes CASSLQAGSGYTF.

The rearrangement uses TRBV18 and TRBJ2-7; 10 nucleotides line up with TRBD1. V was pared by 3 bases and J by 5 bases, with 7 bases of the junction left unmatched. The CDR3 spans 15 residues. CDR1 is KGHSH, CDR2 LQKENI, per germline. The CDR3 coding sequence is TGTGCCAGCTCACCGAGACAGGGGGCTAACGACGAGCAGTACTTC. Protein product: CASSPRQGANDEQYF.

The V and J genes are TRBV5-1 and TRBJ2-2; D is ambiguous. This CDR3 has 15 amino acids. The V end was cut by 4 bases, the J end by 0 bases, with 10 bases between. Germline values: CDR1 SGHRS, CDR2 YFSETQ. In DNA form, the CDR3 reads TGCGCCAGCAGCCCTCCGGGCCCGAACACCGGGGAGCTGTTTTTT. Translating it yields CASSPPGPNTGELFF.

The chain recombines TRBV6-2 or TRBV6-3 with TRBJ1-5; 8 nucleotides line up with TRBD1. This CDR3 spans 16 amino acids. From germline, CDR1 is MNHEY and CDR2 SVGEGT. V gave up 0 bases and J gave up 5 bases; unmatched junction bases: 6. CDR3 amino acids: CASSYSDRGFHQPQHF. The CDR3 bases are TGTGCCAGCAGTTACTCTGACAGGGGATTCCATCAGCCCCAGCATTTT.

The V gene is TRBV5-1, the J gene TRBJ2-5; D is unresolved. Per germline, CDR1 SGHRS and CDR2 YFSETQ. The CDR3 runs 13 residues. V lost 0 bases to trimming and J lost 7 bases, with 10 bases between them. As DNA, the CDR3 is TGCGCCAGCAGCTTGGCACTCCGAGGGACCCAGTACTTC. It codes for CASSLALRGTQYF.

This rearrangement joins TRBV28 to TRBJ2-5, with unresolved D. Germline CDR1 is MDHEN and CDR2 is SYDVKM. The CDR3 runs to 14 residues. Trimming cost V 3 bases and J 5 bases, with 13 bases left between them. CDR3 residues: CASSLSGGGETQYF. In DNA, the CDR3 is TGTGCCAGCAGTTTGTCGGGTGGTGGGGAGACCCAGTACTTC.